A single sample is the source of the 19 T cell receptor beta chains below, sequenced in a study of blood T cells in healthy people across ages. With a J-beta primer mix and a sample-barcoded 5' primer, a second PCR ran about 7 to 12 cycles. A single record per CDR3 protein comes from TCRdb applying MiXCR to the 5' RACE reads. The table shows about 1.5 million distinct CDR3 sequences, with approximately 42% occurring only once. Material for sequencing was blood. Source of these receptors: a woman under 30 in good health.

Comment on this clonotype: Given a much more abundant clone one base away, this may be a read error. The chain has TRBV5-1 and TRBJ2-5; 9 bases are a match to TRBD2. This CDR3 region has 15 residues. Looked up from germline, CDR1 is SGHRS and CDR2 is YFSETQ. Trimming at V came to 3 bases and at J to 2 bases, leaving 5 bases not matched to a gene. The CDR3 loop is CASSSVTSGQETQYF. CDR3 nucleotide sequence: TGCGCCAGCAGCTCGGTGACTAGCGGACAAGAGACCCAGTACTTC. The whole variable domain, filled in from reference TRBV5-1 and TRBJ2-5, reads KAGVTQTPRYLIKTRGQQVTLSCSPISGHRSVSWYQQTPGQGLQFLFEYFSETQRNKGNFPGRFSGRQFSNSRSEMNVSTLELGDSALYLCASSSVTSGQETQYFGPGTRLLVL.

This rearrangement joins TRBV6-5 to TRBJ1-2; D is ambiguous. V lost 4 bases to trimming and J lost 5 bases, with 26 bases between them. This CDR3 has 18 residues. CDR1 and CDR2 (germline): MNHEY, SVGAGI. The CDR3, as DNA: TGTGCCAGCAGTTCCCGGCCGCCAGACACCCCAAACCCGTATGGCTACACCTTC. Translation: CASSSRPPDTPNPYGYTF.

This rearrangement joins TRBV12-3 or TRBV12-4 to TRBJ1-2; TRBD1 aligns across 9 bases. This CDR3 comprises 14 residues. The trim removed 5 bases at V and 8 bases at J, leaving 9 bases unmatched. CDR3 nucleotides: TGTGCCAGCAGTACGCTACAGGGGGCGGGGGGCTACACCTTC. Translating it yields CASSTLQGAGGYTF.

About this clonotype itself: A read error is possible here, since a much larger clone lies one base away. In DNA form, the CDR3 reads TGTGCCAGCAGCTTAGGAGCTGGGACAGGGTGCCAAGAGACCCAGTACTTC. Translation gives CASSLGAGTGCQETQYF. The chain joins TRBV7-2 to TRBJ2-5, with 9 bases fitting TRBD1. Germline V gene lookup returns CDR1 SGHTA and CDR2 FQGNSA. The CDR3 runs 17 residues. V lost 1 base and J lost 1; bases outside the gene matches: 7.

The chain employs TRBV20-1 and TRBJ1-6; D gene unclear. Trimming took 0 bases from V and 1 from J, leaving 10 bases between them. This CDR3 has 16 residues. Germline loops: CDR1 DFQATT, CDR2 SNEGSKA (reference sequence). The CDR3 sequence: CSARESSTSYNSPLHF. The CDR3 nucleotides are TGCAGTGCTAGAGAGTCCAGCACTTCCTATAATTCACCCCTCCACTTT.

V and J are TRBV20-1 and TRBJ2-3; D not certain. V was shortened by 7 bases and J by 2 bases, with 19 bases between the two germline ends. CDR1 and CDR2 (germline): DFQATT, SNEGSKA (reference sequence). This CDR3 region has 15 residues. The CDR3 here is CSVSSDRSVTDTQYF. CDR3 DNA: TGCAGTGTGTCGTCGGACCGATCAGTCACAGATACGCAGTATTTT.

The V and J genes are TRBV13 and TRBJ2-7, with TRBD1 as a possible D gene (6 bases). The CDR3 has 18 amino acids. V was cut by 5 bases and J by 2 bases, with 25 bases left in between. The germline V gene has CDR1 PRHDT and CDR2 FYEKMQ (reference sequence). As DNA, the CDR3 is TGTGCCAGCAGCACCCGACAGGAACCGGGCTCTTCAGCCTACGAGCAGTACTTC. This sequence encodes CASSTRQEPGSSAYEQYF. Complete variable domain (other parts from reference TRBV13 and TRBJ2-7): AAGVIQSPRHLIKEKRETATLKCYPIPRHDTVYWYQQGPGQDPQFLISFYEKMQSDKGSIPDRFSAQQFSDYHSELNMSSLELGDSALYFCASSTRQEPGSSAYEQYFGPGTRLTVT.

CDR3 DNA sequence: TGTGCCAGCAGTTTAAACACAGGGGGCCTGGCAGAGACCCAGTACTTC. This codes for CASSLNTGGLAETQYF. This chain connects TRBV7-9 to TRBJ2-5, with TRBD1 identical over 9 bases. Germline CDR1 reads SEHNR; CDR2 reads FQNEAQ (reference sequence). The CDR3 consists of 16 residues. V lost 6 bases, J lost 4 bases, and 12 bases stayed unmatched.

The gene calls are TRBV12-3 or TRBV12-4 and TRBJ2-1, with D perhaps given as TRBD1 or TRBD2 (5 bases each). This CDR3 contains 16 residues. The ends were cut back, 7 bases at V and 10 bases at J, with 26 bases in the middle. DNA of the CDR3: TGTGCCAGCACCCTGCGCCCCGGGGCTTCGTCCTGGGAGCAGTTCTTC. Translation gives CASTLRPGASSWEQFF.

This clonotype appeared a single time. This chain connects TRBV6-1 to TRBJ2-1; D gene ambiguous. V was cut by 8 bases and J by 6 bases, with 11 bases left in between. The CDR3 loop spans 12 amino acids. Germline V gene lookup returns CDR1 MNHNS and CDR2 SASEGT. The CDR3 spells CASEAGTNEQFF. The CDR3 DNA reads TGTGCCAGCGAGGCTGGAACCAATGAGCAGTTCTTC.

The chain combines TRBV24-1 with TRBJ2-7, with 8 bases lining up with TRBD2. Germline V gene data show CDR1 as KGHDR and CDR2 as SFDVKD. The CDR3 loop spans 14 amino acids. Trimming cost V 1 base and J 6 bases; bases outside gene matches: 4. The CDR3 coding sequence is TGTGCCACCAGTGATTTCGGAGCGGGGGTCGAGCAGTACTTC. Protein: CATSDFGAGVEQYF.

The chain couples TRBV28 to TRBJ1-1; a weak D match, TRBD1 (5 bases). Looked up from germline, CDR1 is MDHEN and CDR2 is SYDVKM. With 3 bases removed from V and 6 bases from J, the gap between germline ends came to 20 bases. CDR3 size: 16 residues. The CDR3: CASSLRGEIGDPEAFF. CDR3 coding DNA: TGTGCCAGCAGTTTGAGGGGAGAGATCGGAGACCCTGAAGCTTTCTTT.

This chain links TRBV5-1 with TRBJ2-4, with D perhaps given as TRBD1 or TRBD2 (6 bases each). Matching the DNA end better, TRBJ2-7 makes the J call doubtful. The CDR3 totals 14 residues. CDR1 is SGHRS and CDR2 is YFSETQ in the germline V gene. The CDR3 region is CASSPGADAYEQYF. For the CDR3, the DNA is TGCGCCAGCAGCCCGGGGGCCGATGCCTACGAGCAGTACTTC.

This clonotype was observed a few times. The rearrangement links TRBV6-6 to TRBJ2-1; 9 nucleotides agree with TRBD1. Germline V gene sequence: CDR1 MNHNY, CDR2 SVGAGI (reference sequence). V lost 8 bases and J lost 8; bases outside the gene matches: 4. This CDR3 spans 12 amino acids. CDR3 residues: CASRQGGDEQFF. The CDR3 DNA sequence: TGTGCCAGCCGACAGGGGGGCGATGAGCAGTTCTTC.

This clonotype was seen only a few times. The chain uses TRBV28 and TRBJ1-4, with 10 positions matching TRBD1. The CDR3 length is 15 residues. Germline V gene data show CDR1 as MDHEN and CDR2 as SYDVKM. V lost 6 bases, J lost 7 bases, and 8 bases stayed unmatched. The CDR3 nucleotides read TGTGCCAGCAGGTTACGGGACAGGGGCTTTGAAAAACTGTTTTTT. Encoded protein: CASRLRDRGFEKLFF.

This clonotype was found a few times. CDR3 region: CASSQAQGKGQETQYF. Written as DNA, the CDR3 is TGCGCCAGCAGCCAAGCACAAGGGAAGGGTCAAGAGACCCAGTACTTC. This chain uses TRBV4-1 with TRBJ2-5; D call uncertain. In germline, CDR1 is MGHRA, CDR2 YSYEKL. V was clipped by 1 base and J by 2 bases, with 14 bases between them. There are 16 residues in the CDR3.

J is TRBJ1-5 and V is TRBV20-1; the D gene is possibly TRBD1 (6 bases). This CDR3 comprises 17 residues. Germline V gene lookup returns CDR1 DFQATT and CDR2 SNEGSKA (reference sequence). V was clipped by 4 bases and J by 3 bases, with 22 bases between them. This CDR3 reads CSATGGAGRAVNQPQHF. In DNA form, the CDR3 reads TGCAGTGCTACCGGGGGGGCGGGGAGAGCGGTCAATCAGCCCCAGCATTTT.

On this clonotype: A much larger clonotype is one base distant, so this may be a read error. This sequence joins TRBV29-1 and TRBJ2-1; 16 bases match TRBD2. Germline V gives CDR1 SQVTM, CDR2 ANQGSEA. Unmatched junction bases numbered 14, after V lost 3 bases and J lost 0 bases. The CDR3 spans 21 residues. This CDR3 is CSVEAVAGLAGGDSSYNEQFF. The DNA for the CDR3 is TGCAGCGTTGAGGCGGTAGCGGGACTAGCGGGAGGGGATTCCTCCTACAATGAGCAGTTCTTC.

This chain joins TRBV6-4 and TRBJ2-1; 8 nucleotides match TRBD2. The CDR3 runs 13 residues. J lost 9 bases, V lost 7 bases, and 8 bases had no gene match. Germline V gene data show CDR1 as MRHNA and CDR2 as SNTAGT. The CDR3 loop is CASTGGPRGEQFF. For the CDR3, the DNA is TGTGCCAGCACGGGAGGGCCTCGGGGTGAGCAGTTCTTC.